A single sample is the source of the 4 T cell receptor beta chains below, sequenced in a study of identical twins. MiXCR, applied by TCRdb to the 5' RACE reads, yields one record per CDR3 protein. The data contain around 570,000 distinct CDR3 sequences, around 9.6% of them singletons. These records were also assigned to another study, of yellow fever vaccine responses in identical twins.

Sequencing used PBMCs. The receptors were gathered from a woman in her late teens or twenties in good health.

This clonotype was found many times. DNA for the CDR3: TGTGCCAGCAGCCCAAGGGGGAGCACAGATACGCAGTATTTT. Protein: CASSPRGSTDTQYF. This chain uses TRBV12-3 or TRBV12-4 with TRBJ2-3, with a tentative D call TRBD1 (6 bases). Trimming removed 6 bases from V and 0 bases from J, with 10 bases in between. The CDR3 has 14 amino acids.

The chain employs TRBV20-1 and TRBJ2-1; 8 bases map to TRBD2. This CDR3 comprises 15 residues. Looked up from germline, CDR1 is DFQATT and CDR2 is SNEGSKA (reference sequence). V lost 6 bases to trimming and J lost 4 bases; unmatched junction nucleotides: 11. CDR3 coding DNA: TGCAGTGCAGCCCGAACTAGCGGAGCTTACAATGAGCAGTTCTTC. Amino acid sequence: CSAARTSGAYNEQFF.

This clonotype has only a few counts. The chain combines TRBV6-5 with TRBJ1-6, with 11 bases aligning to TRBD1. The CDR3 has 17 residues. Trimming cost V 0 bases and J 9 bases; bases outside gene matches: 7. CDR1 and CDR2 (germline): MNHEY, SVGAGI. CDR3 nucleotide sequence: TGTGCCAGCAGTTACTCTCCCGGACAGGGGGCGCTTTCACCCCTCCACTTT. Its translation is CASSYSPGQGALSPLHF.

The sample holds a few counts of this clonotype. V usage is TRBV5-1 and J usage is TRBJ2-1; TRBD2 matches 14 bases. The CDR3 totals 13 residues. CDR1 and CDR2 (germline): SGHRS, YFSETQ. Losses at the gene ends were 4 bases for V and 15 bases for J; bases not matched to a gene: 6. CDR3 sequence (DNA): TGCGCCAGCAGCATGACTAGCGGGGGGGATTGGTTCTTC. As protein: CASSMTSGGDWFF.